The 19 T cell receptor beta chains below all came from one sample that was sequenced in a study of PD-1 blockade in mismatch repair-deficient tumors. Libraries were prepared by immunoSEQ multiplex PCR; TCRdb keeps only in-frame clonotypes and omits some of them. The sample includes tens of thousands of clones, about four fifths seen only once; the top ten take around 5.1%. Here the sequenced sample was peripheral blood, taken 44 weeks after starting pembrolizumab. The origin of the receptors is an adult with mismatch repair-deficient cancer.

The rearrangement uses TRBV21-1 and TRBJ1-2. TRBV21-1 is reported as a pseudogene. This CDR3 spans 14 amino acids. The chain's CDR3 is CASSKEVGVDGYTF. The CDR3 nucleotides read TGTGCCAGCAGCAAAGAGGTCGGGGTTGATGGCTACACCTTC.

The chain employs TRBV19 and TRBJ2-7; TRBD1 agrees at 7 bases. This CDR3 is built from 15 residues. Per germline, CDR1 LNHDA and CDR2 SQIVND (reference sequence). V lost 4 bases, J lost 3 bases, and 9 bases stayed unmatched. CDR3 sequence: CASSTRQGGGYEQYF. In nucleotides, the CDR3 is TGTGCCAGTAGTACGAGACAGGGTGGAGGCTACGAGCAGTACTTC.

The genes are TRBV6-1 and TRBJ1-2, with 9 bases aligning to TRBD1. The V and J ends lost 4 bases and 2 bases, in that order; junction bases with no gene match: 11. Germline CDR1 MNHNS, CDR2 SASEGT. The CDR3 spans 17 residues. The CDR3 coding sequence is TGTGCCAGCAGTGTAGGGACAGGGTCATGGGACAACTATGGCTACACCTTC. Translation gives CASSVGTGSWDNYGYTF.

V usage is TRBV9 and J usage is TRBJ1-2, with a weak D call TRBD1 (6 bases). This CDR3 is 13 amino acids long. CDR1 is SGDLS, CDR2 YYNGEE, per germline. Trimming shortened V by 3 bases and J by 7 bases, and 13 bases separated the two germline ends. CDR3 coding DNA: TGTGCCAGCAGCGGGAGCGCGGGGGCTGGCTACACCTTC. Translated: CASSGSAGAGYTF.

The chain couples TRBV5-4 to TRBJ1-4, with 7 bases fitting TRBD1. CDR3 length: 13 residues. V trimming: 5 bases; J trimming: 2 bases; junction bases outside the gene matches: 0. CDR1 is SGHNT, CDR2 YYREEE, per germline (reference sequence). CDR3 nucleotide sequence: TGTGCCAGCAGGGGACAGACTAATGAAAAACTGTTTTTT. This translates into CASRGQTNEKLFF.

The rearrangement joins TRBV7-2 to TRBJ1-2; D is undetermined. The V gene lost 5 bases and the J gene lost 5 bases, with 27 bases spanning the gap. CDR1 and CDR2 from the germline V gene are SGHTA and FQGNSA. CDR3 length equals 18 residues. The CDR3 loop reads CASSLSGVNLNSDYGYTF. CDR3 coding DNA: TGTGCCAGCAGCCTCTCCGGGGTCAACCTCAACTCAGATTATGGCTACACCTTC.

The CDR3 loop reads CATKGQGSREQYF. In DNA form, the CDR3 reads TGTGCCACCAAGGGTCAGGGATCACGCGAGCAGTACTTC. The chain recombines TRBV27 with TRBJ2-7; a weak D match, TRBD1 (5 bases). The ends were cut back, 10 bases at V and 6 bases at J, with 19 bases in the middle. Germline CDR1 reads MNHEY; CDR2 reads SMNVEV (reference sequence). This CDR3 region has 13 residues.

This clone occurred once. The CDR3 here is CSAPGLAGNEQFF. The DNA of the CDR3 is TGCAGCGCACCGGGACTAGCGGGGAATGAGCAGTTCTTC. The genes are TRBV29-1 and TRBJ2-1, with 13 bases lining up with TRBD2. Trimming cost V 7 bases and J 7 bases; bases outside gene matches: 4. The CDR3 sequence is 13 residues long. Germline CDR1 reads SQVTM; CDR2 reads ANQGSEA.

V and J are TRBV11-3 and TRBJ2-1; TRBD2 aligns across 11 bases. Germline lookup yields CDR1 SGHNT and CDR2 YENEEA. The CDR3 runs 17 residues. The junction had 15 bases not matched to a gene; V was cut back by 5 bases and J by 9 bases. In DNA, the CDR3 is TGTGCCAGCAGCCAATTTTCTTTAGCGGGAGGGCCTGGTGAGCAGTTCTTC. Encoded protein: CASSQFSLAGGPGEQFF. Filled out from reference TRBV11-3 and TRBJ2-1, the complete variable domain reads EAGVVQSPRYKIIEKKQPVAFWCNPISGHNTLYWYLQNLGQGPELLIRYENEEAVDDSQLPKDRFSAERLKGVDSTLKIQPAELGDSAVYLCASSQFSLAGGPGEQFFGPGTRLTVL.

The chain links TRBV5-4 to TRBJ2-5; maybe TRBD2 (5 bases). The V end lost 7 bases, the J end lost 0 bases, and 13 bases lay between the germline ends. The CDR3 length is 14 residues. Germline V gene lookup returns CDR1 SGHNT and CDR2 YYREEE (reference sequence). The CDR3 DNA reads TGTGCCAGCGAAAAATCGGGGAACCAAGAGACCCAGTACTTC. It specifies CASEKSGNQETQYF. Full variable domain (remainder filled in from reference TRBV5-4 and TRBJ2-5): ETGVTQSPTHLIKTRGQQVTLRCSSQSGHNTVSWYQQALGQGPQFIFQYYREEENGRGNFPPRFSGLQFPNYSSELNVNALELDDSALYLCASEKSGNQETQYFGPGTRLLVL.

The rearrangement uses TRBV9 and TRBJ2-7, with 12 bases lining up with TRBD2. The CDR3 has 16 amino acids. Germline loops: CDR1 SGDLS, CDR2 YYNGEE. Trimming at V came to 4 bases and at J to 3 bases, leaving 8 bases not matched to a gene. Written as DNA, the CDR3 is TGTGCCAGCAGCCCAGGGGGACTAGCGGGTTACTACGAGCAGTACTTC. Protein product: CASSPGGLAGYYEQYF.

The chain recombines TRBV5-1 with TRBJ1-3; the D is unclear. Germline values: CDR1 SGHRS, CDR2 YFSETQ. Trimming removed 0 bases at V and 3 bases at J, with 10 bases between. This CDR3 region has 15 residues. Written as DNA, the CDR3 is TGCGCCAGCAGCTTGGCCGAAGGGCTTGGAAACACCATATATTTT. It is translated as CASSLAEGLGNTIYF. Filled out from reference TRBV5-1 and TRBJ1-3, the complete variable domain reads KAGVTQTPRYLIKTRGQQVTLSCSPISGHRSVSWYQQTPGQGLQFLFEYFSETQRNKGNFPGRFSGRQFSNSRSEMNVSTLELGDSALYLCASSLAEGLGNTIYFGEGSWLTVV.

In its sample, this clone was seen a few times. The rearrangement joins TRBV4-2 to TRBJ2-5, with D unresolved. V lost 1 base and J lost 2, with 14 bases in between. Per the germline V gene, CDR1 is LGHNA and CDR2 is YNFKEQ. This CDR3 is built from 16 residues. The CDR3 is CASSQAPGGTQETQYF. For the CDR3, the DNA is TGTGCCAGCAGCCAAGCCCCTGGCGGAACGCAAGAGACCCAGTACTTC.

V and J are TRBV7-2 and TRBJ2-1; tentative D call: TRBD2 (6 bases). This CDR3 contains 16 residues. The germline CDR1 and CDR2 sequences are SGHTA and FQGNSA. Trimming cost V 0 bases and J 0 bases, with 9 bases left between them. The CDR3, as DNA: TGTGCCAGCAGCTTAGCGGTCGGGAGCTCCTACAATGAGCAGTTCTTC. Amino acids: CASSLAVGSSYNEQFF.

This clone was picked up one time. The CDR3 is CAWSRGQGRQETQYF. Here the CDR3 DNA reads TGTGCCTGGAGTAGGGGACAGGGGCGGCAAGAGACCCAGTACTTC. The chain combines TRBV30 with TRBJ2-5; 10 bases align to TRBD1. CDR1 and CDR2 from the germline V gene are GTSNPN and SVGIG (reference sequence). The V and J ends lost 2 bases and 2 bases, in that order; junction bases with no gene match: 5. The CDR3 consists of 15 residues.

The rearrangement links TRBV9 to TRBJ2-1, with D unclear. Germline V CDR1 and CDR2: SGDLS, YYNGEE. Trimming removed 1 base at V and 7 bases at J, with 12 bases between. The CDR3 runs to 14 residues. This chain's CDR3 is CASSVSTRPNEQFF. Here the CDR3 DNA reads TGTGCCAGCAGCGTATCTACCCGCCCAAATGAGCAGTTCTTC.

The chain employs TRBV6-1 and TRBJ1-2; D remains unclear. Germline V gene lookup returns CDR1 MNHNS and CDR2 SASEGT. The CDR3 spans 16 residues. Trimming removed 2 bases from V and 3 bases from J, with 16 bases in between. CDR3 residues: CASSESSGPRDYGYTF. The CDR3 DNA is TGTGCCAGCAGTGAAAGCTCAGGCCCGAGGGACTATGGCTACACCTTC.

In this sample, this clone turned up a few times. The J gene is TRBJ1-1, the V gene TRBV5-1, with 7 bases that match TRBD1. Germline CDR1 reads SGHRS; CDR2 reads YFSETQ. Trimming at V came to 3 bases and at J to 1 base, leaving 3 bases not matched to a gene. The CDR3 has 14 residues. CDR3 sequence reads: CASSSDRENTEAFF. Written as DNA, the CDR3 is TGCGCCAGCAGCTCAGACAGGGAGAACACTGAAGCTTTCTTT.

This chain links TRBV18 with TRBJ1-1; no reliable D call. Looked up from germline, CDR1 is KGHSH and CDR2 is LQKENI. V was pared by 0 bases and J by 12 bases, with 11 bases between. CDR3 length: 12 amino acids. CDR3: CASSPPLQSTFF. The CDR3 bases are TGTGCCAGCTCACCACCGTTACAGTCAACTTTCTTT.